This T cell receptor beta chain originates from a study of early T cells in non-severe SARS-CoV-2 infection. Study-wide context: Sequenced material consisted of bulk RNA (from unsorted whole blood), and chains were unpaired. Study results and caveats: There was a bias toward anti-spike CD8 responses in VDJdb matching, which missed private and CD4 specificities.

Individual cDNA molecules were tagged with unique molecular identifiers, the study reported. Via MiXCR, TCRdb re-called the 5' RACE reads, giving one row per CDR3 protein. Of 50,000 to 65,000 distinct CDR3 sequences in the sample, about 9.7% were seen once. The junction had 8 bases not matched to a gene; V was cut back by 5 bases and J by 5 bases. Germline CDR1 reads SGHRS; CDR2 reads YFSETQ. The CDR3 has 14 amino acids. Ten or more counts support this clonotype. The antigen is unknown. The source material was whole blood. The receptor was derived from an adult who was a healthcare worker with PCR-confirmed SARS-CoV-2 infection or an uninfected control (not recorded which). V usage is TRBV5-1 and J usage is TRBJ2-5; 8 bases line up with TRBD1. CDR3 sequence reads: CASRPTGGLETQYF. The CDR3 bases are TGCGCCAGCAGACCTACAGGGGGTCTGGAGACCCAGTACTTC.